This T cell receptor (beta chain) was sequenced during a study of identical twins' blood T cells. TCRdb called the 5' RACE reads again in MiXCR, with one record for every CDR3 protein. The sample includes hundreds of thousands of distinct CDR3 sequences, over 25% of them seen just once. Germline V lookup: CDR1 SGHDN, CDR2 FVKESK. Between the trimmed V and J ends, which lost 2 bases and 5 bases, there was a span of 16 bases. The CDR3 runs 16 residues. This clonotype was observed a few times. The gene calls are TRBV14 and TRBJ2-1; the D call may be TRBD1 or TRBD2 (5 bases each). The sequence derives from a woman aged 18 to 55 in good health. Sequencing was carried out using PBMCs. CDR3 sequence: CASSQLRGVPHNEQFF. The CDR3 nucleotides read TGTGCCAGCAGCCAACTTAGGGGAGTCCCACACAATGAGCAGTTCTTC.